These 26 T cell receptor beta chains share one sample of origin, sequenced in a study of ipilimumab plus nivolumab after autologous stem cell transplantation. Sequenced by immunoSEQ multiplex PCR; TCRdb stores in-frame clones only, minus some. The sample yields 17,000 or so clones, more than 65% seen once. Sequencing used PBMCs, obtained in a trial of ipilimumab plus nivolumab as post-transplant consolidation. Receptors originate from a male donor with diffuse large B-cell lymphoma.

Here the CDR3 reads CASSIRENYGYTF. CDR3 DNA: TGCGCCAGCAGTATCAGGGAAAACTATGGCTACACCTTC. The chain joins TRBV5-1 to TRBJ1-2; a possible D gene is TRBD1 (5 bases). The germline CDR1 and CDR2 sequences are SGHRS and YFSETQ. V was trimmed by 5 bases and J by 2 bases, leaving 10 bases between them. The CDR3 runs 13 residues.

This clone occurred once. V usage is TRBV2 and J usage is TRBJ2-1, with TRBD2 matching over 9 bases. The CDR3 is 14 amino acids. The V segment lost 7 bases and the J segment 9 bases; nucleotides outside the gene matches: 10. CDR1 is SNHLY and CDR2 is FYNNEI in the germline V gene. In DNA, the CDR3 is TGTGCCAGCATTGGCGGGGGGGCCTGGGGTGAGCAGTTCTTC. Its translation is CASIGGGAWGEQFF.

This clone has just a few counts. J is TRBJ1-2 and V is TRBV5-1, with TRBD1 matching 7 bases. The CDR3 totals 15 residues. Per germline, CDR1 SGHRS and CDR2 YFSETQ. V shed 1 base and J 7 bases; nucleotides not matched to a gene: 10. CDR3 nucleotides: TGCGCCAGCAGCTTGCCTAACACAGGGGATGGTGGCTACACCTTC. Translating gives CASSLPNTGDGGYTF.

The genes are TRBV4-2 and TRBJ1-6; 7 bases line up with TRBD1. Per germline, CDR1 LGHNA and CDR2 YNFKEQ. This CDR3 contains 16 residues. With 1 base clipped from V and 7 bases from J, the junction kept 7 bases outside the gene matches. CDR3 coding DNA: TGTGCCAGCAGCCAAGGAGGAGCAGGGGGAAATTCACCCCTCCACTTT. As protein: CASSQGGAGGNSPLHF.

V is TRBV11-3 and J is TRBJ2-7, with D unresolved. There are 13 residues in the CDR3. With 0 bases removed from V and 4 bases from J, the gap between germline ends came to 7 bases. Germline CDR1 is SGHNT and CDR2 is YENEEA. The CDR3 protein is CASSLDRWYEQYF. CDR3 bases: TGTGCCAGCAGCTTAGATCGCTGGTACGAGCAGTACTTC. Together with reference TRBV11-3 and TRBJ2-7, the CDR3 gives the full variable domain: EAGVVQSPRYKIIEKKQPVAFWCNPISGHNTLYWYLQNLGQGPELLIRYENEEAVDDSQLPKDRFSAERLKGVDSTLKIQPAELGDSAVYLCASSLDRWYEQYFGPGTRLTVT.

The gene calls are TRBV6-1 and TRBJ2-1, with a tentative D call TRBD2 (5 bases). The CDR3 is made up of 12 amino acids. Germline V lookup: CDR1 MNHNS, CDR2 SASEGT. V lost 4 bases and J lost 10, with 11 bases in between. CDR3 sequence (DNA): TGTGCCAGCAGTGCCACCTGGAGGGAGCAGTTCTTC. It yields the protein CASSATWREQFF.

CDR3: CASSRTVNYGYTF. CDR3 bases: TGTGCCAGCAGCCGGACGGTTAACTATGGCTACACCTTC. The rearrangement links TRBV6-5 to TRBJ1-2; D is unclear. V was cut by 6 bases and J by 1 base, with 9 bases left in between. The germline CDR1 and CDR2 sequences are MNHEY and SVGAGI. This CDR3 region has 13 residues.

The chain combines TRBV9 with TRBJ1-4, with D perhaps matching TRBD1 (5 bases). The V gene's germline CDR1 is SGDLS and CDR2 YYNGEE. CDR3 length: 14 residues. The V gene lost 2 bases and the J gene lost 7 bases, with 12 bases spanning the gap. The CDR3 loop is CASSVGGFSEKLFF. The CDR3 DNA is TGTGCCAGCAGCGTCGGGGGTTTCAGTGAAAAACTGTTTTTT.

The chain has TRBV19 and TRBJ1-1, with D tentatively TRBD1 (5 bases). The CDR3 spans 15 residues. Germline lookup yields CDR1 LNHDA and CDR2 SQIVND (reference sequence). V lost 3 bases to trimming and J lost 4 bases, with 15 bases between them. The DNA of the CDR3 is TGTGCCAGTAGTATCCCCAGTCTTAGGGGCACTGAAGCTTTCTTT. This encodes CASSIPSLRGTEAFF.

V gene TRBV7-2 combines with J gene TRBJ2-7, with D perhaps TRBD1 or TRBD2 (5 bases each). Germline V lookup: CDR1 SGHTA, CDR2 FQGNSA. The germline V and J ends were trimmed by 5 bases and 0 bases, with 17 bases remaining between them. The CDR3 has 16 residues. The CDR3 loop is CASSPRGRRNSYEQYF. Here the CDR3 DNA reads TGTGCCAGCAGCCCCCGGGGCAGACGGAACTCCTACGAGCAGTACTTC.

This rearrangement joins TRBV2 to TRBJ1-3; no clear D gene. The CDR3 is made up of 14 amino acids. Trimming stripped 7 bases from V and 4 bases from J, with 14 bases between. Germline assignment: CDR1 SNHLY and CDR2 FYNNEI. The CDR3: CASTPSGVGNTIYF. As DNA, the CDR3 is TGTGCCAGCACTCCCTCCGGGGTCGGAAACACCATATATTTT.

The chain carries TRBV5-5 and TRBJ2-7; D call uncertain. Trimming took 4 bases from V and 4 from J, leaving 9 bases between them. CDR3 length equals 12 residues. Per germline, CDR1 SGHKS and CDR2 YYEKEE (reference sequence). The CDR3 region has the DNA TGTGCCAGCAGCCAAGGATCTTACGAGCAGTACTTC. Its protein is CASSQGSYEQYF.

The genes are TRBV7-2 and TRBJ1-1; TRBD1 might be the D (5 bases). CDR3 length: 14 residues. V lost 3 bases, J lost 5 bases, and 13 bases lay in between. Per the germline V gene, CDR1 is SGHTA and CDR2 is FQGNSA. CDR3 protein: CASSFLGGVTEAFF. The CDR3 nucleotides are TGTGCCAGCAGCTTTCTGGGGGGGGTGACTGAAGCTTTCTTT.

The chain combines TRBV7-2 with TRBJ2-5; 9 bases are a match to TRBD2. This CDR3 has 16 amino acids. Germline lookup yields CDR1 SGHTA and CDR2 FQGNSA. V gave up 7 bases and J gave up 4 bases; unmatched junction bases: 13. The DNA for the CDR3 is TGTGCCAGCAATAGAGAGGGCGGGAGGGTTATAGAGACCCAGTACTTC. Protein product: CASNREGGRVIETQYF.

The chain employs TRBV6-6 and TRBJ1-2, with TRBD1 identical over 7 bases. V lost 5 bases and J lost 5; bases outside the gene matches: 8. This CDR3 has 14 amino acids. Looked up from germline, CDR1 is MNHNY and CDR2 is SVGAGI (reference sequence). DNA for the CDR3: TGTGCCAGCAGTGACAGGGCCGGGTCATATGGCTACACCTTC. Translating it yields CASSDRAGSYGYTF.

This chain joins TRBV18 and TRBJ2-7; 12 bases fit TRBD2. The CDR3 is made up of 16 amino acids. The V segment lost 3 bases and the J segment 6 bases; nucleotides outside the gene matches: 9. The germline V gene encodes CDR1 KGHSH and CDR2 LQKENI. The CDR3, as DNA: TGTGCCAGCTCACCGGCACAGGCTAGCGGGAGGGTCGAGCAGTACTTC. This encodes CASSPAQASGRVEQYF. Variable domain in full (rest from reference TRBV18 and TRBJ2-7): NAGVMQNPRHLVRRRGQEARLRCSPMKGHSHVYWYRQLPEEGLKFMVYLQKENIIDESGMPKERFSAEFPKEGPSILRIQQVVRGDSAAYFCASSPAQASGRVEQYFGPGTRLTVT.

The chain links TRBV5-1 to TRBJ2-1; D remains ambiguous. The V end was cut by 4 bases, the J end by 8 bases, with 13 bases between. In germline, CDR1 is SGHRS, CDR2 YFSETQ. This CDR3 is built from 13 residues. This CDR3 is CASSRASLDEQFF. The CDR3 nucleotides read TGCGCCAGCAGCCGGGCCAGTTTGGATGAGCAGTTCTTC.

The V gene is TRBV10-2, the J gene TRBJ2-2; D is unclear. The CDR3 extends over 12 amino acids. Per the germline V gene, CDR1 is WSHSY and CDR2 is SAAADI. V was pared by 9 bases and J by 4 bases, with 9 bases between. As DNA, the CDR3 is TGCGCCAGTCTGACCCCCACCGGGGAGCTGTTTTTT. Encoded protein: CASLTPTGELFF.

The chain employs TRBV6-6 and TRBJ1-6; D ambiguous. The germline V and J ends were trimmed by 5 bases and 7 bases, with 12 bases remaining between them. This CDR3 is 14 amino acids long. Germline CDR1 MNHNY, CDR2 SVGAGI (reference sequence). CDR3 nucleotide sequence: TGTGCCAGCAGTGCCTCACCCCAGAATTCACCCCTCCACTTT. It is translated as CASSASPQNSPLHF.

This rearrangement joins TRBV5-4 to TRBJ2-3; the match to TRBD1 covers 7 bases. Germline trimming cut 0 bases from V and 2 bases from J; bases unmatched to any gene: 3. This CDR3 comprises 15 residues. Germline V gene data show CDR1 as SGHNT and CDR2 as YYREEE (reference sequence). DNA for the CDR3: TGTGCCAGCAGCTTGGGGGGGACAGACACAGATACGCAGTATTTT. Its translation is CASSLGGTDTDTQYF.

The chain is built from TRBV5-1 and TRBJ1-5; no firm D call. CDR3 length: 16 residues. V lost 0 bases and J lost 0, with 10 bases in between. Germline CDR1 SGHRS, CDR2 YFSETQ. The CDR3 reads CASSLGEVASNQPQHF. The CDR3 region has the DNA TGCGCCAGCAGCTTGGGAGAGGTTGCTAGCAATCAGCCCCAGCATTTT.

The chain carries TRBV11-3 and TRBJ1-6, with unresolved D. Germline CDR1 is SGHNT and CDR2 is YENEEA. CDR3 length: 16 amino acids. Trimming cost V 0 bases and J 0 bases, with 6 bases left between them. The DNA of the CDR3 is TGTGCCAGCAGCTTAGACAGCAGCTCCTATAATTCACCCCTCCACTTT. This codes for CASSLDSSSYNSPLHF.

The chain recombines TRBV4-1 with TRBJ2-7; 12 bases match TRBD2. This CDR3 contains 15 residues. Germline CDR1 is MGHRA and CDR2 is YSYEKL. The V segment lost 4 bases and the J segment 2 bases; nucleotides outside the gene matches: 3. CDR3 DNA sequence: TGCGCCAGCAGCCGGACTAGCGGGGCCGCCTACGAGCAGTACTTC. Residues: CASSRTSGAAYEQYF.

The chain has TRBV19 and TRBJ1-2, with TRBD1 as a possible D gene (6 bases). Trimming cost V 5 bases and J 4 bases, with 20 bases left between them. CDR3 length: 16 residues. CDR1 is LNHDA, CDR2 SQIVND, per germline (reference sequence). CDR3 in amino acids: CASSPNRESRGYGYTF. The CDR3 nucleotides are TGTGCCAGTAGTCCGAACAGGGAGAGTCGGGGCTATGGCTACACCTTC.

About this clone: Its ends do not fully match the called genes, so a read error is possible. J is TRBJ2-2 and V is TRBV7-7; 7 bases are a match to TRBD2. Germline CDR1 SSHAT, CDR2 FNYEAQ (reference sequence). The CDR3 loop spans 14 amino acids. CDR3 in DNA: TGTGCTAGCACCCCTGGCGGGGGAACCGGGGAGCTGTTTTTT. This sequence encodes CASTPGGGTGELFF.

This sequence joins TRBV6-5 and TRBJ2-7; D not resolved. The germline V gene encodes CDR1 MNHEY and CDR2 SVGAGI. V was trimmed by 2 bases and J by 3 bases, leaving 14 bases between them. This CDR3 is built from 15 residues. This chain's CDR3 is CASSYPVGRGYEQYF. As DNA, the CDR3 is TGTGCCAGCAGTTACCCTGTCGGCCGCGGCTACGAGCAGTACTTC.